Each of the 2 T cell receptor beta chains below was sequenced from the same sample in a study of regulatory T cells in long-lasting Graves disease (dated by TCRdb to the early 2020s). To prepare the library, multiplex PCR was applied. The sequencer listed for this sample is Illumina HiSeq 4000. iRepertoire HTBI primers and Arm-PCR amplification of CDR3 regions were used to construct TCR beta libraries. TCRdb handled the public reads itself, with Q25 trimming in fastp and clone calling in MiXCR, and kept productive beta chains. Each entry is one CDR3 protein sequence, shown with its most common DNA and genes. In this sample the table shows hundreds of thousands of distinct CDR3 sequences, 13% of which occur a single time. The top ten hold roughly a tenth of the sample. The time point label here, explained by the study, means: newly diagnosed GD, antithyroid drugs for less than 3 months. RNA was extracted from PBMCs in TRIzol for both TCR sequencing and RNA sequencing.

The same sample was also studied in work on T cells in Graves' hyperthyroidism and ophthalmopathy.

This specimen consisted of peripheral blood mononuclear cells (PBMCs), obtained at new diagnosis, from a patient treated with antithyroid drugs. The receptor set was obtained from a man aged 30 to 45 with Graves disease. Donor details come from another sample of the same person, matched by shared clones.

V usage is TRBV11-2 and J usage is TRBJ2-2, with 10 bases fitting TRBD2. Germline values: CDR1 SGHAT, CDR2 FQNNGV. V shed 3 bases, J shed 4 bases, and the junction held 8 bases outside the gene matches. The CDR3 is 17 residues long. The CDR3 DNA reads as TGTGCCAGCAGCTTTAGGCCTAGCGGGAGTATCACCGGGGAGCTGTTTTTT. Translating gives CASSFRPSGSITGELFF.

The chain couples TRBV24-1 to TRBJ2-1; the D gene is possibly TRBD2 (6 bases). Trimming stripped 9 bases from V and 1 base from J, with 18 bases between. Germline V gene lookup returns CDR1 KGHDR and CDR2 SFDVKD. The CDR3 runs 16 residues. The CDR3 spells CATGARDRGSYNEQFF. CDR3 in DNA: TGTGCCACCGGAGCGCGGGATAGGGGTTCCTACAATGAGCAGTTCTTC.